Listed below are T cell receptor beta chains from one sample, sequenced in a study of regulatory and conventional T cells in RAG deficiency. Some clones are missing from TCRdb's copy, which holds only in-frame ones; the method was immunoSEQ multiplex PCR. The top ten clones hold about 1.2% of a sample with around 20,000 clones, 95% to 97% of them seen once. These data also featured in a second study, about regulatory T cells.

Specimen: CD25- CD4+ T cells sorted from blood. These receptors originate from a human donor in good health. Each CDR3 is given with its conserved first and last residue. Fields, in order: clone size, J gene, V gene, CDR3 protein. The size field is filled for only some rows; it gives once, few, many or a size class.

abundance: .; j_gene: TRBJ1-4; v_gene: TRBV5-1; CDR3aa: CASSLGTNTNEKLFF
abundance: once; j_gene: TRBJ2-5; v_gene: TRBV7-8; CDR3aa: CASSFGGGLETQYF
abundance: .; j_gene: TRBJ2-1; v_gene: TRBV7-9; CDR3aa: CASSSSGATNEQFF
abundance: .; j_gene: TRBJ1-5; v_gene: TRBV5-6; CDR3aa: CASTASPYSNQPQHF
abundance: once; j_gene: TRBJ1-2; v_gene: TRBV4-3; CDR3aa: CASSQDKGARVYGYTF
abundance: .; j_gene: TRBJ2-5; v_gene: TRBV19; CDR3aa: CASSQDREETQYF
abundance: once; j_gene: TRBJ2-1; v_gene: TRBV7-2; CDR3aa: CASSSYLENEQFF
abundance: .; j_gene: TRBJ2-5; v_gene: TRBV5-8; CDR3aa: CASTSGGGWTQYF
abundance: .; j_gene: TRBJ2-1; v_gene: TRBV4-3; CDR3aa: CASSQHLAGGRGEQFF
abundance: .; j_gene: TRBJ1-5; v_gene: TRBV4-1; CDR3aa: CASSQDGRGVYSNQPQHF
abundance: .; j_gene: TRBJ2-5; v_gene: TRBV9; CDR3aa: CASSPRHSQETQYF
abundance: .; j_gene: TRBJ2-3; v_gene: TRBV28; CDR3aa: CASSFSNTDTQYF
abundance: .; j_gene: TRBJ2-3; v_gene: TRBV7-8; CDR3aa: CASSLSGGEDTQYF
abundance: .; j_gene: TRBJ1-4; v_gene: TRBV2; CDR3aa: CASSEGDRGREKLFF
abundance: once; j_gene: TRBJ1-1; v_gene: TRBV29-1; CDR3aa: CSVRPGRDTEAFF
abundance: .; j_gene: TRBJ1-6; v_gene: TRBV5-1; CDR3aa: CASRVDRVDSPLHF
abundance: .; j_gene: TRBJ1-6; v_gene: TRBV13; CDR3aa: CASRSQRSGTGGSPLHF
abundance: .; j_gene: TRBJ1-4; v_gene: TRBV4-2; CDR3aa: CASSQDSFVPNEKLFF
abundance: once; j_gene: TRBJ2-7; v_gene: TRBV5-8; CDR3aa: CASSLRGGVPTYEQYF
abundance: .; j_gene: TRBJ2-3; v_gene: TRBV11-3; CDR3aa: CASSPDSDTQYF